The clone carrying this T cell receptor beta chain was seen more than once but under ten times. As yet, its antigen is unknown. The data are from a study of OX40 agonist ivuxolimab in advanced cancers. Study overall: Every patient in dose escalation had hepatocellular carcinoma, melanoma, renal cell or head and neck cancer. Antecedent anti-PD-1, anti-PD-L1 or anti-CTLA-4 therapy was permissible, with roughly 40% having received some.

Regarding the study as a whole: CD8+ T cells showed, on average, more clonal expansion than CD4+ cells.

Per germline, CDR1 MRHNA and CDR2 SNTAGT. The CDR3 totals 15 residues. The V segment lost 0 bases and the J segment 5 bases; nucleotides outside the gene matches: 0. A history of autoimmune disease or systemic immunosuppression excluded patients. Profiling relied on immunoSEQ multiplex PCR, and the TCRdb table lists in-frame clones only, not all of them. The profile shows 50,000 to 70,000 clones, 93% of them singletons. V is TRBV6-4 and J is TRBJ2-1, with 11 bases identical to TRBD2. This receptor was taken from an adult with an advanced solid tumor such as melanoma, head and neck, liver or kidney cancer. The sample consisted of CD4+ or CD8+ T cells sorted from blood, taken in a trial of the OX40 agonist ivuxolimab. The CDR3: CASSDSTSGNNEQFF. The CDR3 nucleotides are TGTGCCAGCAGTGACTCGACTAGCGGGAACAATGAGCAGTTCTTC.